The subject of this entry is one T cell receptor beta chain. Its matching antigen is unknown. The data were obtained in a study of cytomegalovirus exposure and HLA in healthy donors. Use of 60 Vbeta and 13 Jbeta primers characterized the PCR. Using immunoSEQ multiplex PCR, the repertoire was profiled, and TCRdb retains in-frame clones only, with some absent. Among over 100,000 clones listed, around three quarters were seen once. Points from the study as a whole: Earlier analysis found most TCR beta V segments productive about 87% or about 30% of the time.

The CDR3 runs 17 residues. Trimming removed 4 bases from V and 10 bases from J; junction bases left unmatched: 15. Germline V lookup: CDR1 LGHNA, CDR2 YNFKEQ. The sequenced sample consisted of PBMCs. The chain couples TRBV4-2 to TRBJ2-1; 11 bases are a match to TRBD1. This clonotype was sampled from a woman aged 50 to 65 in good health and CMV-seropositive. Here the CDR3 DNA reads TGTGCCAGCAGCCCTAAATCAAGGGGACAGGGGGTAGGGGAGCAGTTCTTC. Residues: CASSPKSRGQGVGEQFF.